The sequence of this T cell receptor (beta chain) was determined in a study of blood T cell repertoires in COVID-19. Background on the study: COVID-19 samples from acute and convalescent phases originated in the United States, Italy and Spain. In each case, the material was cDNA or gDNA derived from T cells, B-cell-depleted T cells, or PBMCs.

The authors' processing: By means of reference gene primer amplification, nucleated cell counts were estimated. Method: immunoSEQ multiplex PCR; TCRdb's copy keeps in-frame clones and lacks some. The DNA was the basis for D and trimming; V, J and clone size are from that table. In the table there are under 250,000 clones, around four fifths of which are singletons. CDR3 length: 14 residues. V lost 7 bases and J lost 5; bases outside the gene matches: 11. Germline assignment: CDR1 MNHEY and CDR2 SMNVEV (reference sequence). The gene calls are TRBV27 and TRBJ2-7, with 7 bases lining up with TRBD1. This clonotype was sampled from a man in his forties with acute or convalescent COVID-19. Material: peripheral blood. CDR3: CASTPLDRLDEQYF. Written as DNA, the CDR3 is TGTGCCAGCACGCCTCTGGACAGGCTCGACGAGCAGTACTTC.